One and the same sample provided the 2 T cell receptor beta chains below, sequenced in a study of blood T cell repertoires in COVID-19. Generated by immunoSEQ multiplex PCR, the TCRdb table keeps only in-frame clones and is missing some. The data contain some 220,000 clones, 88% of them singletons. Input material: PBMCs or T cells enriched from blood (not recorded which). The receptor set was obtained from a woman aged 25 to 39 who had recovered from COVID-19.

This clone was detected once. The CDR3 DNA reads as TGTGCCAGCAGTCCCGGACAGGAAAAACCCCGAAATCAGCCCCAGCATTTT. Residues: CASSPGQEKPRNQPQHF. The genes are TRBV5-4 and TRBJ1-5, with TRBD1 matching over 7 bases. The CDR3 sequence is 17 residues long. Trimming took 5 bases from V and 4 from J; bases not matched to a gene: 15. Per the germline V gene, CDR1 is SGHNT and CDR2 is YYREEE (reference sequence).

CDR3 region: CASSPDRINTGELFF. In DNA form, the CDR3 reads TGTGCCAGCAGCCCCGACAGGATAAACACCGGGGAGCTGTTTTTT. V usage is TRBV28 and J usage is TRBJ2-2; TRBD1 is a possible D gene (6 bases). This CDR3 contains 15 residues. CDR1 is MDHEN, CDR2 SYDVKM, per germline. Deletions cut 6 bases from V and 2 bases from J, with 13 bases between.